This T cell receptor (beta chain) is from a study of T cell changes during pregnancy in multiple sclerosis (dated by TCRdb to the late 2010s). Some background on the complete study: In women with multiple sclerosis, the researchers looked at how the T cell repertoire shifted as pregnancy progressed.

Libraries were made using the immunoSEQ multiplex PCR assay. TCRdb's version of the immuneACCESS table is confined to in-frame rearrangements and falls short of the full clone set. An unresolved V gene accounts for under half of the shortfall where checked; the remainder is of unknown origin. This sample gives 40,000 to 50,000 clones in total; less than 95% of them show up just once. The ten most abundant clones make up 0.31% of the sample. About this clone: Its antigen target is currently unknown. The sample holds no much larger clone one base away, and base qualities are not on file.

The source material was CD4+ T cells from peripheral blood mononuclear cells, sampled in the third trimester of pregnancy. The clonotype was recovered from a female donor with multiple sclerosis, enrolled in a pregnancy study.

The CDR3 protein: CASSYARQGMYEQYF. The sequence in DNA is TGTGCCAGCAGTTACGCCAGACAGGGGATGTACGAGCAGTACTTC. The rearranged chain carries TRBV6-6 and TRBJ2-7, and 8 junction bases match TRBD1. Taken from the germline V gene (reference sequence), the CDR1 and CDR2 loops are MNHNY and SVGAGI. Relative to germline, V is missing 2 bases and J is missing 4 bases, with 7 bases of the junction outside any gene match. The CDR3 holds 15 amino acids from the cysteine to the phenylalanine. Kept here is only the CDR3 DNA, which spans 45 bases and is read in frame from base 1.